This T cell receptor (beta chain) is from a study of PD-1 blockade in classical Hodgkin lymphoma. Overall study: The study gave patients nivolumab 3 mg/kg intravenously every 2 weeks. Overall study results and limits: Whoever responded completely had baseline diversity much like that seen in newly diagnosed patients. At baseline, newly diagnosed patients reportedly showed less TCR diversity than healthy donors.

This table comes from immunoSEQ multiplex PCR, and its TCRdb copy is limited to in-frame clones, with some not included. This sample has fewer than 20,000 clones, with approximately 90% found just once. Each of the patients experienced relapse following autologous stem cell transplantation, and their brentuximab vedotin exposure differed. The best responses consisted of complete response, partial response or progressive disease. CDR1 SEHNR and CDR2 FQNEAQ come from the germline V gene (reference sequence). The CDR3 consists of 14 residues. Trimming removed 5 bases from V and 4 bases from J, with 14 bases in between. As to this clone: What it recognizes is unknown.

The V call is TRBV7-9, the J call TRBJ1-2; no firm D call. The sequence was obtained from a human donor with classical Hodgkin lymphoma. Sequences were derived from peripheral blood mononuclear cells (PBMCs), sampled before the second cycle of nivolumab. This CDR3 reads CASSPPAWTYGYTF. The CDR3 nucleotides read TGTGCCAGCAGCCCCCCAGCGTGGACCTATGGCTACACCTTC.